Here is one TCR beta chain with its context. Its antigen is not yet known. Nothing much larger sits one base from this clone, and base qualities are not available. V sheds 2 bases and J sheds 6 bases, leaving 14 bases between their ends. The CDR3 starts with the cysteine, ends with the phenylalanine, and has 15 residues. This entry keeps only the CDR3 DNA: 45 bases, framed from base 1. Reading the germline V gene gives CDR1 SGHTA and CDR2 FQGNSA. This sample was included in a study of T cell responses to AZD1222 COVID-19 vaccine (dated by TCRdb to the early 2020s). A note on the overall study: A total of under 250 trial participants underwent TCR sequencing, of whom under 220 had received two doses of AZD1222 and around 26 had received two doses of the MenACWY control vaccine. Enrollment into the trials was organized by age into subgroups of 18-55, 56-69 and 70-plus years, and those subgroups contained about 150, 27 and 61 TCR-sequenced participants, respectively. The research as a whole found: Participants were mostly white British, with more females than males. The authors suggested clonal diversity may have been underestimated. Nearly half of unique spike-specific TCRs reportedly recognized epitopes outside regions mutated in the B.1.351 and B.1.1.7 variants. Only a handful of AZD1222 recipients were SARS-CoV-2 seropositive at baseline, limiting conclusions about previously exposed vaccinees. After two AZD1222 doses, both the breadth and the depth of spike-specific TCRs were significantly higher than at day 0 and than in MenACWY recipients. Because no samples from the day 14 peak response were available, repertoires could be characterized only after the peak T cell response. The whole spike protein was spanned by vaccine-associated CD4 TCRs, and dominant responses were seen in regions 160-218 and 743-854. The 56-69-year group was small, and its depth increase did not reach significance, likely because of low power.

The CDR3 regions of human TCRbeta chains were subjected to immunosequencing. The authors' pipeline ran thus. Repertoire TCRs were checked for matches against a reference library of SARS-CoV-2-specific TCRs that had been generated using the MIRA antigen-specificity platform. Breadth meant the fraction of unique TCRs that were SARS-CoV-2-associated, whereas depth meant the fraction of total T cells that were SARS-CoV-2-associated. Using the MIRA data, every spike-specific TCR was mapped to the spike region that the TCR reacted to and assigned to either a CD4 or a CD8 class. Log10-transformed breadth and depth values were compared by one-way ANOVA with Sidak's multiple comparisons tests. Held by TCRdb, this immuneACCESS table contains in-frame sequences only and omits some clones. Under half of the omission traces to an unresolved V gene where checked; the cause of the rest is unknown. V and J calls plus clone size are reproduced from that table; the DNA served to infer D and trimming. Present in this sample are more than 150,000 clones, roughly 91% of which were seen just once. The top ten clonotypes cover less than 2.5% of the sample.

Interpreted using the paper, the time point label stands for: about 28 days (+/-7) after the second vaccine dose. AZD1222 recipients whose second dose came at about 4 weeks and those whose second dose came at about 12 weeks were combined into one group, since spike-specific TCR depth and breadth did not differ between the two schedules. Samples from vaccinated people were obtained from the UK trials COV001 and COV002, which included a single-blind randomized controlled phase 2/3 trial of AZD1222 (ChAdOx1 nCoV-19) in healthy adults. For TCRbeta chain sequencing, PBMC samples were collected from trial participants at day 0 and at day 28 after the second dose.

This receptor was obtained from an adult who received the AZD1222 COVID-19 vaccine. Sequencing was performed on peripheral blood, taken 28 days after the second AZD1222 dose. In this chain, TRBV7-2 is recombined with TRBJ1-5; perhaps TRBD1 is the D gene, with 5 bases matching. The sequenced DNA: TGTGCCAGCAGCTTAAATGGGGGGGGAGTTCAGCCCCAGCATTTT. The resulting protein is CASSLNGGGVQPQHF.